This TCR beta chain was found in a study of beta chain features in type 1 diabetes. Study results and limitations: Although PCR might favor shorter templates, it would do so equally in patients and controls. Significant though moderate, a shortening of TCRB CDR3s appeared in all four CD4+ subsets of Type 1 diabetes patients.

The single heparinised draw taken from each donor contained about 100 mL of blood on average. A note on this clone: Its target is not known.

Of the isolated RNA, all was reverse transcribed, and so the sequenced material was expressed TCRB transcripts. Clones were read by immunoSEQ multiplex PCR, and TCRdb kept only the in-frame ones, dropping some. In the table there are hundreds of thousands of clones, under 15% of which are singletons. This CDR3 is built from 16 residues. V was pared by 3 bases and J by 6 bases, with 10 bases of the junction left unmatched. CDR1 is SGHRS, CDR2 YFSETQ, per germline. The TCR sequence derives from a man aged 18 to 30 with type 1 diabetes. Sequences were obtained from naive CD4+ T cells from blood. This chain links TRBV5-1 with TRBJ2-1, with 9 bases fitting TRBD2. The CDR3 DNA reads as TGCGCCAGCAGCTCTATGACTAGCGGAAGTTCCAATGAGCAGTTCTTC. Translated, it gives CASSSMTSGSSNEQFF.